This entry lists 2 T cell receptor beta chains sequenced from one sample in a study of beta chain features in type 1 diabetes. The study, taken as a whole, reports: Type 1 diabetes patients had moderately but significantly shorter TCRB CDR3s in all four CD4+ subsets.

These TCRs' antigens remain unknown. All of the isolated RNA was reverse transcribed, so expressed TCRB transcripts were sequenced. Repertoires were generated with immunoSEQ multiplex PCR, while TCRdb's copy carries only in-frame clones and drops some. Here the sample spans 300,000 to 350,000 clones, 9.3% being singletons. Sequences were obtained from central memory CD4+ T cells from blood. The receptor set was obtained from a man aged 30 to 39 with type 1 diabetes.

At least ten counts were recorded for this clone. This chain's CDR3 is CATSRGGLDTEAFF. The DNA of the CDR3 is TGCGCCACCTCCCGGGGGGGTCTGGACACTGAAGCTTTCTTT. The rearrangement links TRBV4-3 to TRBJ1-1; possibly TRBD1 for D (5 bases). The CDR3 consists of 14 residues. CDR1 and CDR2 from the germline V gene are LGHNA and YSLEER. The V end lost 10 bases, the J end lost 3 bases, and 18 bases lay between the germline ends.

Of note for this clone: This sample includes further DNA sequences coding for the same CDR3. The V gene is TRBV7-9, the J gene TRBJ2-3; D is ambiguous. Trimming removed 6 bases from V and 6 bases from J, with 10 bases in between. The CDR3 is 12 amino acids. The germline gives CDR1 SEHNR, CDR2 FQNEAQ (reference sequence). The CDR3 reads CASSPQADTQYF. The CDR3 nucleotides read TGTGCCAGCAGTCCGCAGGCTGATACGCAGTATTTT.